The rows below give T cell receptor beta chains drawn from one sample of a study of blood T cell repertoires in COVID-19. TCRdb's table, derived via immunoSEQ multiplex PCR, lists solely in-frame clones and lacks some. Of hundreds of thousands of clones listed, about 89% were seen once; the top ten hold 1.5% to 2%. The sequencing sample was made of peripheral blood. The receptors were gathered from a woman in her sixties or seventies who had recovered from COVID-19. Both conserved end residues are part of each CDR3. A D gene is named only where the DNA matches it firmly. The size entry is marked missing in some rows and otherwise reads once, few, many or a size class.

v_call	d_call	clone_size	j_call	cdr3_nt	cdr3_aa
TRBV27	TRBD2	few	TRBJ2-2	TGTGCCAGCAGTTTCGGGACTAGCGGGGGATTCACCGGGGAGCTGTTTTTT	CASSFGTSGGFTGELFF
TRBV11-3	TRBD2	NA	TRBJ2-1	TGTGCCAGCCAAACGGGACTAGCGGGGAACAATGAGCAGTTCTTC	CASQTGLAGNNEQFF
TRBV18	NA	NA	TRBJ1-3	TGTGCCAGCTCACCTGACCGGGTTCAGAGAAACACCATATATTTT	CASSPDRVQRNTIYF
TRBV11-2	TRBD1	NA	TRBJ1-6	TGTGCCAGCAGCTCAGGAAGTCGGGTTCCGACAGGGAATTCACCCCTCCACTTT	CASSSGSRVPTGNSPLHF
TRBV27	TRBD2	NA	TRBJ2-1	TGTGCCAGCAGTGCCGGACTAGCGGGGGGGTCCTACAATGAGCAGTTCTTC	CASSAGLAGGSYNEQFF
TRBV5-1	TRBD1	NA	TRBJ1-1	TGCGCCAGCATATTACAAACAGGGGGGAACACTGAAGCTTTCTTT	CASILQTGGNTEAFF
TRBV19	NA	NA	TRBJ1-1	TGTGCCAGTACTTCCTTGGAGGGACGAGACACTGAAGCTTTCTTT	CASTSLEGRDTEAFF
TRBV25-1	NA	once	TRBJ2-2	TGTGCCAGCAGTGAATTGGGGACTTCGAACACCGGGGAGCTGTTTTTT	CASSELGTSNTGELFF
TRBV12-3/TRBV12-4	NA	NA	TRBJ1-1	TGTGCCAGCAGTTTTATGAACACTGAAGCTTTCTTT	CASSFMNTEAFF
TRBV18	NA	NA	TRBJ1-5	TGTGCCAGCTCACCGGCGGGGGCAAGAAGCAATCAGCCCCAGCATTTT	CASSPAGARSNQPQHF
TRBV6-5	NA	NA	TRBJ1-4	TGTGCCAGCAGTTACTTGGGAGGGGAGGGCGAAAAACTGTTTTTT	CASSYLGGEGEKLFF
TRBV7-2	NA	once	TRBJ2-5	TGTGCCAGCAGCCACGGACTGGATCTCGGGGCCCAGTACTTC	CASSHGLDLGAQYF
TRBV5-5	TRBD1	NA	TRBJ2-7	TGTGCCAGCAGCTGGACAGGTCGGGAACGACCTTACTTC	CASSWTGRERPYF
TRBV3-1/TRBV3-2	NA	NA	TRBJ2-5	TGTGCCAGCAGCCAAGCGATTAGAACGGAGACCCAGTACTTC	CASSQAIRTETQYF
TRBV10-3	TRBD1	NA	TRBJ2-5	TGTGCCATCAGTGAAGGGACAGGGGAATCAGGAGAGACCCAGTACTTC	CAISEGTGESGETQYF
TRBV3-1/TRBV3-2	NA	once	TRBJ2-1	TGTGCCAGCAGCCAAGATCGCATAGGAGGGGGCGAGAACCCCTACAATGAGCAGTTCTTC	CASSQDRIGGGENPYNEQFF
TRBV5-1	NA	NA	TRBJ2-7	TGCGCCAGCAGCTTGACGGGGATGAAGTCTTCCGAGCAGTACTTC	CASSLTGMKSSEQYF
TRBV4-1	NA	NA	TRBJ1-2	TGCGCCAGCAGCCAAGATAGCGATCGCTATGGCTACACCTTC	CASSQDSDRYGYTF
TRBV7-2	NA	NA	TRBJ2-3	TGTGCCAGCAGCTTAGAGGGCAGGGCTTACACAGATACGCAGTATTTT	CASSLEGRAYTDTQYF
TRBV11-2	NA	few	TRBJ2-7	TGTGCCAGCAGTCCAGGTTATTTCTACGAGCAGTACTTC	CASSPGYFYEQYF
TRBV5-4	TRBD1	NA	TRBJ1-2	TGTGCCAGCAGCGTCTGGGACAGCTCGCACTATGGCTACACCTTC	CASSVWDSSHYGYTF
TRBV29-1	NA	NA	TRBJ1-2	TGCAGCGCCGAGAACGGCCGGGGGTCAGGCTACACCTTC	CSAENGRGSGYTF
TRBV7-2	TRBD2	NA	TRBJ2-1	TGTGCCAGCAAGGCTAGCGGGGCGCACTACAATGAGCAGTTCTTC	CASKASGAHYNEQFF
TRBV29-1	TRBD1	once	TRBJ1-1	TGCAGCGTCTTAAGGGACAGGGAAGACACTGAAGCTTTCTTT	CSVLRDREDTEAFF
TRBV9	NA	once	TRBJ2-2	TGTGCCAGCAGCGTTGTGACCGGGACCGGGGAGCTGTTTTTT	CASSVVTGTGELFF
TRBV5-1	NA	once	TRBJ2-2	TGCGCCAGCAGGGAGGGGACAGCGAACACCGGGGAGCTGTTTTTT	CASREGTANTGELFF